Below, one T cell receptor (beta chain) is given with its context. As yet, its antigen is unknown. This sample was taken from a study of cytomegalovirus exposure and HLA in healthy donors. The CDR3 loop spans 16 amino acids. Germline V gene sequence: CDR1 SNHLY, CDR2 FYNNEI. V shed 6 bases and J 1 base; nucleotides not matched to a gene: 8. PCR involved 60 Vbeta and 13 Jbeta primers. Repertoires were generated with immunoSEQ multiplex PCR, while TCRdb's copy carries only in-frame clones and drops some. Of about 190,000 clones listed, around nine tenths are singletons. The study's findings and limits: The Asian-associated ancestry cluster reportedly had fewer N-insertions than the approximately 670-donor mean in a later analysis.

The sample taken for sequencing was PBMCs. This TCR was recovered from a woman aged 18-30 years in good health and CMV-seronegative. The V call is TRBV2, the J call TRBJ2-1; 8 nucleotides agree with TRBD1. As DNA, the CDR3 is TGTGCCAGCAGCCATGGACAGGGTTATTCCTACAATGAGCAGTTCTTC. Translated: CASSHGQGYSYNEQFF.